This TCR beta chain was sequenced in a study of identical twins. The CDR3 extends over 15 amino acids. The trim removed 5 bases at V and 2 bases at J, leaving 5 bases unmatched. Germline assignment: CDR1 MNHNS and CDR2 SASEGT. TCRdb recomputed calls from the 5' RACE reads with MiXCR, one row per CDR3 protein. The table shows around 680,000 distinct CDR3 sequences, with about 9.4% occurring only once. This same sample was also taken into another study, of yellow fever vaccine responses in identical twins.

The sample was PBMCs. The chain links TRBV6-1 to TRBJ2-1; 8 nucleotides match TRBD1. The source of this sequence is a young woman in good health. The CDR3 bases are TGTGCCAGCAGTCGACAGGGGATAACCTACAATGAGCAGTTCTTC. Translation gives CASSRQGITYNEQFF.